The clone carrying this T cell receptor (beta chain) was counted a single time. No antigen is known for it. RNA transcripts were the template for amplifying TCR beta CDR3 regions. In the first-round RT-PCR of the TCR CDR3, the HTBI primer set was used. MiXCR was run by TCRdb on the multiplex PCR reads, yielding one entry per CDR3 protein. The sample has a few hundred thousand distinct CDR3 sequences, 15% seen once. The sample comes from a study of T cells in Graves' hyperthyroidism and ophthalmopathy. On the study more broadly: It was at initial diagnosis, before any treatment, that peripheral blood was collected. The study's findings and limits: Most clonotypes expanded in the thyroid (above 0.001) were also present in blood.

Patients having uncontrolled infection, another autoimmune disease, pregnancy or lactation were not included. Isolation of PBMCs was performed on 8.5 to 10 ml fresh peripheral blood. The CDR3 has 16 amino acids. V shed 0 bases, J shed 8 bases, and the junction held 10 bases outside the gene matches. Germline V gene lookup returns CDR1 LNHDA and CDR2 SQIVND (reference sequence). This clonotype originated in a woman aged 25 to 39 with Graves' hyperthyroidism. The V call is TRBV19, the J call TRBJ2-1, with 7 bases fitting TRBD2. The sample was blood. DNA for the CDR3: TGTGCCAGTAGTATAGATCTGTCAGGGAGGGTCGATGAGCAGTTCTTC. Translating gives CASSIDLSGRVDEQFF.